This T cell receptor beta chain was sequenced during a study of cytomegalovirus exposure and HLA in healthy donors. Study-level findings and limits: Follow-up analysis later connected one missense variant in DCLRE1C with trimming of TCR beta V- and J-genes. Presence/absence analyses treated sequencing depth as roughly uniform across donors. The authors listed 150 to 200 TCR beta chains as cytomegalovirus-associated.

There are a few counts of this clone. Its target is not known. Germline V lookup: CDR1 MNHEY, CDR2 SVGAGI. The CDR3 has 15 residues. After removal of 7 bases from V and 4 bases from J, the junction contained 11 bases not matched to a gene. The PCR made use of 60 Vbeta and 13 Jbeta primers. Some clones are missing from TCRdb's copy, which holds only in-frame ones; the method was immunoSEQ multiplex PCR. The table shows 120,000 to 150,000 clones, with around 77% occurring only once. Donors were nominally healthy when sampled, though unrecorded immune exposures were likely. This clonotype was obtained from a woman aged 35 to 49 in good health and CMV-seropositive. The rearrangement joins TRBV6-5 to TRBJ1-2; 8 positions agree with TRBD1. The sample consisted of PBMCs. Written as DNA, the CDR3 is TGTGCCAGCACCTCCTCGACAGGGGCCACCTATGGCTACACCTTC. This sequence encodes CASTSSTGATYGYTF.